The T cell receptor beta chain under discussion was sequenced for a study of T-cell memory formation after mild COVID-19. General observations from the study: Researchers report contracting CD4+ clones mostly in CM and EM, with CD8+ clones in EMRA. From day 15 to 85, contracting clones were balanced between CD4 and CD8, whereas later expanders leaned toward CD4+. Among clones peaking at day 37 in the second wave, SARS-CoV-2 specificity remained unconfirmed.

CDR3 length: 15 amino acids. V lost 5 bases to trimming and J lost 3 bases, with 17 bases between them. Germline V lookup: CDR1 SGHTA, CDR2 FQGNSA. This clonotype has a handful of counts. What it recognizes is unknown. In TCRdb, the 5' RACE reads were re-called with MiXCR into one record per CDR3 protein. This sample has hundreds of thousands of distinct CDR3 sequences; 28% occur once, and the top ten carry roughly 13%. Sequenced material: PBMCs or a T cell subset sorted from them (not recorded which). The chain combines TRBV7-2 with TRBJ2-7, with D uncertain. This receptor was identified in an adult woman who had mild COVID-19 (a few samples of this study predate the infection). Cell type and time point are not known. CDR3 residues: CASSPALGRVYEQYF. CDR3 DNA sequence: TGTGCCAGCAGCCCCGCCCTAGGACGAGTCTACGAGCAGTACTTC.